One T cell receptor beta chain is described in this entry. These data belong to a study of T cell changes during pregnancy in multiple sclerosis. This table comes from immunoSEQ multiplex PCR, and its TCRdb copy is limited to in-frame clones, with some not included. The sample holds approximately 92,000 clones, 93% seen once. Sample: peripheral blood, taken after pregnancy. The sequence was obtained from a female donor with multiple sclerosis, enrolled in a pregnancy study.

CDR3 amino acids: CASSGEVSEKLFF. In DNA form, the CDR3 reads TGTGCCAGCTCTGGAGAGGTTTCCGAAAAACTGTTTTTT. The gene calls are TRBV18 and TRBJ1-4; no clear D gene. This CDR3 region has 13 residues. The germline V gene has CDR1 KGHSH and CDR2 LQKENI. With 6 bases removed from V and 8 bases from J, the gap between germline ends came to 13 bases.